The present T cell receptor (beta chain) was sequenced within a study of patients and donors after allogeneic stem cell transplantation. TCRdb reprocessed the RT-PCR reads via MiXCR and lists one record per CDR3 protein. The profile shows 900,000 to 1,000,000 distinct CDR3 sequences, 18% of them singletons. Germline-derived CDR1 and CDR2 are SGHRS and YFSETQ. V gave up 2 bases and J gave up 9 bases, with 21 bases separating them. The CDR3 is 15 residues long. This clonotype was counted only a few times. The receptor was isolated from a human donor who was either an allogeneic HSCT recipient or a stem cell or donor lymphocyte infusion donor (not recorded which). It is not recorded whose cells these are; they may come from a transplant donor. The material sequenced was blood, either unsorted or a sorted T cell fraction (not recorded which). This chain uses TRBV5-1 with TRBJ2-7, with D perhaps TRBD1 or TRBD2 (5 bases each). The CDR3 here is CASSFNRDGDLRQYF. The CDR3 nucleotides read TGCGCCAGCAGCTTCAACCGGGACGGAGACTTAAGGCAGTACTTC.